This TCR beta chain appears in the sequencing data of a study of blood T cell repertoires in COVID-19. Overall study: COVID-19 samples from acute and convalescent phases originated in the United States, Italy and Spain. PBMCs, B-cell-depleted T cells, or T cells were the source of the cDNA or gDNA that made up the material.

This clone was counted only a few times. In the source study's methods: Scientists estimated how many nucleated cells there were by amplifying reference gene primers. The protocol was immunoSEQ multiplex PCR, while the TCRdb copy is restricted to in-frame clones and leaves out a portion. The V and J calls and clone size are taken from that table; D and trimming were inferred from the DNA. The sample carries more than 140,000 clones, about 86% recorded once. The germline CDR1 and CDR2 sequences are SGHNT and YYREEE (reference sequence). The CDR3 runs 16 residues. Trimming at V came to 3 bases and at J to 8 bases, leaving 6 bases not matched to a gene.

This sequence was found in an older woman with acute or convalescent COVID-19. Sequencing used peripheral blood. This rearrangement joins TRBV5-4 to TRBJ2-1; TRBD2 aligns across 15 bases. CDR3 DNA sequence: TGTGCCAGCAGCTCCGGACTAGCGGGGGGGCCTTATGAGCAGTTCTTC. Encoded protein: CASSSGLAGGPYEQFF.